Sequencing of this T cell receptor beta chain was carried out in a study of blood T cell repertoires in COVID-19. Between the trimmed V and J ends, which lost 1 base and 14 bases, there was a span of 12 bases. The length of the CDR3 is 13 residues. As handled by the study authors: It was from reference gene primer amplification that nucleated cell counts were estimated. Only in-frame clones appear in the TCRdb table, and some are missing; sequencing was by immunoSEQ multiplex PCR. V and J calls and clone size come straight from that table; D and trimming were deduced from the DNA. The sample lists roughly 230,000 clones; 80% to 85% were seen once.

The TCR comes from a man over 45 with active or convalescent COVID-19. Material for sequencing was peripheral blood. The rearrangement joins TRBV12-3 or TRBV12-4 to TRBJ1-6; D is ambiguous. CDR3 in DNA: TGTGCCAGCAGTTTAGGGTCAGGCGGGGCCCTCCACTTT. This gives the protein CASSLGSGGALHF.